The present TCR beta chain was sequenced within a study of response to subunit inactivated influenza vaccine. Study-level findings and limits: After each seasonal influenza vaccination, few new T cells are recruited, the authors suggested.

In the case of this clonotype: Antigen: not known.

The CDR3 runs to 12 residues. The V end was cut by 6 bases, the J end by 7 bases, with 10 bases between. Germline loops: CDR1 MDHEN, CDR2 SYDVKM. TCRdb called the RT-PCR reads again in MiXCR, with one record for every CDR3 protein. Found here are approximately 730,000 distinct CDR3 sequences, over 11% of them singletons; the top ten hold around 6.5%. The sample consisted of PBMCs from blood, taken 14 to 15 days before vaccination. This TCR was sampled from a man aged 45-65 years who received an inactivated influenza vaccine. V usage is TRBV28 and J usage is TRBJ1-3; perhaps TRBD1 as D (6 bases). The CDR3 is CASRGAVNTIYF. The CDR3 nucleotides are TGTGCCAGCAGGGGGGCCGTGAACACCATATATTTT.